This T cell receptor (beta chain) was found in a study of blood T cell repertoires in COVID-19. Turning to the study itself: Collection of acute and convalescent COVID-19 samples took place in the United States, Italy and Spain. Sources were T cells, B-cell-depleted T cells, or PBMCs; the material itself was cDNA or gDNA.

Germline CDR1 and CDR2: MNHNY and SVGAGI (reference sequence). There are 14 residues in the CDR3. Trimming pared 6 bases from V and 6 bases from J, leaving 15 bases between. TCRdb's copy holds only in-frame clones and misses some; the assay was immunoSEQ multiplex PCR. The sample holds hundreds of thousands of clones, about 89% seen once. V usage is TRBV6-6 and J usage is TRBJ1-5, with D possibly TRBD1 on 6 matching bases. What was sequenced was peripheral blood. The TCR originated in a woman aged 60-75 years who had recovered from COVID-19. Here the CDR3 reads CASSLSRGSQPQHF. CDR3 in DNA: TGTGCCAGCAGCCTATCGAGGGGGTCTCAGCCCCAGCATTTT.